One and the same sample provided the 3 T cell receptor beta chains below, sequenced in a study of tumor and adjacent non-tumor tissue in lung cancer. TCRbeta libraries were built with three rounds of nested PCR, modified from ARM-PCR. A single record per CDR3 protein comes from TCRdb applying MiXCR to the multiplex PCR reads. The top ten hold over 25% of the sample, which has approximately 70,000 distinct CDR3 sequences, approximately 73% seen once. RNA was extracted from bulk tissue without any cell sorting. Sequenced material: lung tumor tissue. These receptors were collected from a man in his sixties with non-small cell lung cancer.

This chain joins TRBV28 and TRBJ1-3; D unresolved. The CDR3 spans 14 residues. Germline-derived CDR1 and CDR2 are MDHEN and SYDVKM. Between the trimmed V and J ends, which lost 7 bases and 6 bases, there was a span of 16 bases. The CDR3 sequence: CASNGASSENTIYF. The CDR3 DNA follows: TGTGCCAGCAATGGAGCGTCTTCGGAAAACACCATATATTTT.

In DNA form, the CDR3 reads TGTGCTAGTGGTTTGGTGTCTGGGACAGGACAATTATTCGACTCCTACGAGCAGTACTTC. Amino acid sequence: CASGLVSGTGQLFDSYEQYF. The chain recombines TRBV12-5 with TRBJ2-7; 8 positions match TRBD1. This CDR3 has 20 amino acids. The germline CDR1 and CDR2 sequences are LGHNT and FRNRAP. The V gene end was trimmed by 0 bases and the J gene end by 0 bases; junction bases not matched to a gene: 16.

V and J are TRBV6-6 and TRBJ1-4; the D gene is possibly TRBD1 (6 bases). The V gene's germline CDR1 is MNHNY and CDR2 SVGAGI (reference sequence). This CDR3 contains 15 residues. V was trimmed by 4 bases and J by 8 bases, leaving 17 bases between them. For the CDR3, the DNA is TGTGCCAGCAGTTCTCCCTGGACAGAGAGAGAAAAACTGTTTTTT. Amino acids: CASSSPWTEREKLFF.